These 20 T cell receptor beta chains came from one sample sequenced in a study of T cell clonality in common variable immunodeficiency. TCRdb's table, derived via immunoSEQ multiplex PCR, lists solely in-frame clones and lacks some. This sample includes 30,000 to 40,000 clones with no singletons; its ten biggest clones take up 3.5% to 4.5%. The specimen was peripheral blood mononuclear cells. The receptor set was obtained from a person aged 18 to 75 in good health.

In this sample, this clone turned up many times. The missing CDR3 end, 3 residues past where the read stops, is filled in from the germline J gene. The chain has TRBV7-8 and TRBJ2-7; 9 nucleotides match TRBD1. V lost 5 bases to trimming and J lost 3 bases; unmatched junction nucleotides: 11. Germline V gene lookup returns CDR1 SGHVS and CDR2 FQNEAQ. The CDR3 contains 16 residues. CDR3 DNA, as far as it was read: TGTGCCAGCAGCCCTACAAACCGGGACAGGGACTACGAG. It specifies CASSPTNRDRDYE. The CDR3 as a whole reads CASSPTNRDRDYEQYF.

This clone was counted ten times or more. The read terminates 3 residues ahead of where the CDR3 ends, so the germline J gene completes it. The rearrangement uses TRBV12-3 or TRBV12-4 and TRBJ2-3, with TRBD1 as a possible D gene (5 bases). CDR3 size: 11 residues. Trimming removed 6 bases from V and 4 bases from J, with 5 bases in between. CDR3 DNA, as far as it was read: TGTGCCAGCAGGGGGCCAGATACG. This encodes CASRGPDT. The entire CDR3 protein is CASRGPDTQYF.

This clone was counted ten times or more. The read halts 3 residues ahead of the CDR3 end, with the missing end drawn from the germline J gene. The rearrangement joins TRBV14 to TRBJ2-2; 7 nucleotides align to TRBD1. This CDR3 is 17 amino acids long. Germline CDR1 SGHDN, CDR2 FVKESK. CDR3 in amino acids: CASSQQFPGQRNSPLFF. CDR3 bases read: TGTGCCAGCAGCCAACAGTTTCCGGGACAGAGGAATTCACCG.

In this sample, this clone turned up many times. With the read ending 3 residues before the CDR3 end, the germline J gene is used to fill in that end. The chain has TRBV20-1 and TRBJ2-2; D ambiguous. Germline V gene sequence: CDR1 DFQATT, CDR2 SNEGSKA (reference sequence). The CDR3 sequence is 14 residues long. Trimming shortened V by 0 bases and J by 5 bases, and 10 bases separated the two germline ends. The CDR3 region is CSARDPRSTGELFF. The DNA read from the CDR3 is TGCAGTGCTAGAGACCCCCGTAGTACCGGGGAG.

This clone was counted many times. The sequence runs out 3 residues before the end of the CDR3; the remainder is reconstructed from the germline J gene. The chain uses TRBV7-2 and TRBJ2-4; D not certain. This CDR3 has 13 amino acids. Germline V gene lookup returns CDR1 SGHTA and CDR2 FQGNSA. The V gene lost 3 bases and the J gene lost 6 bases, with 9 bases spanning the gap. The chain's CDR3 is CASSFHSRNIQYF. The sequenced CDR3 bases are TGTGCCAGCAGCTTTCATAGCAGAAACATT.

This clone appeared many times. Read sequence stops 3 residues before the CDR3 end, and the germline J gene provides the missing end. The chain is built from TRBV7-6 and TRBJ2-1; 7 bases map to TRBD2. Germline V gene sequence: CDR1 SGHVS, CDR2 FNYEAQ. The CDR3 is 16 amino acids. J gave up 0 bases and V 5 bases, and 7 bases lay outside the gene matches. The DNA read from the CDR3 is TGTGCCAGCAGCATAATAGCGGGTGCCTCCTACAATGAG. Amino acids: CASSIIAGASYNE. The whole CDR3 sequence reads CASSIIAGASYNEQFF.

This clone was counted ten times or more. The read stops 3 residues short of the end of the CDR3; the missing end is completed from the germline J gene. The V and J genes are TRBV7-9 and TRBJ2-7; possible D gene TRBD2, 5 bases. The V gene's germline CDR1 is SEHNR and CDR2 FQNEAQ (reference sequence). This CDR3 has 12 amino acids. Trimming shortened V by 3 bases and J by 5 bases, and 8 bases separated the two germline ends. The covered CDR3 bases are TGTGCCAGCAGCTTGGACTCGCACGAG. Its translation is CASSLDSHE. The whole CDR3 protein reads CASSLDSHEQYF.

Many counts were recorded for this clone. This chain's CDR3 is CASSLESGNTEAFF. The sequenced CDR3 bases are TGTGCCAGCAGCTTAGAGTCGGGGAACACTGAA. The V gene is TRBV7-6, the J gene TRBJ1-1, with no clear D. The CDR3 is cut off 3 residues early in the read; its end comes from the germline J gene. Germline values: CDR1 SGHVS, CDR2 FNYEAQ. The CDR3 is 14 amino acids. Trimming shortened V by 1 base and J by 1 base, and 7 bases separated the two germline ends.

This clone was counted ten times or more. CDR3 residues: CSARDPSAKGQGTDTQYF. The sequenced part of the CDR3 DNA is TGCAGTGCTAGAGATCCTTCCGCTAAAGGACAGGGGACAGATACG. The chain links TRBV20-1 to TRBJ2-3; 9 positions agree with TRBD1. The read terminates 3 residues before the CDR3 end, so the remaining end is supplied by the germline J gene. There are 18 residues in the CDR3. Trimming removed 0 bases from V and 3 bases from J; junction bases left unmatched: 13. The germline CDR1 and CDR2 sequences are DFQATT and SNEGSKA (reference sequence).

Details on this clone: The CDR3 extends 3 residues past the end of the read, so its final part is completed from the germline J gene. The chain links TRBV7-9 to TRBJ2-5; D unclear. V lost 4 bases to trimming and J lost 3 bases, with 12 bases between them. The CDR3 sequence is 14 residues long. Germline CDR1 reads SEHNR; CDR2 reads FQNEAQ (reference sequence). The CDR3 is CASSSEAEKETQYF. CDR3 DNA, as far as it was read: TGTGCCAGCAGCTCAGAGGCGGAAAAAGAGACC. Filled out from reference TRBV7-9 and TRBJ2-5, the complete variable domain reads DTGVSQNPRHKITKRGQNVTFRCDPISEHNRLYWYRQTLGQGPEFLTYFQNEAQLEKSRLLSDRFSAERPKGSFSTLEIQRTEQGDSAMYLCASSSEAEKETQYFGPGTRLLVL.

In its sample, this clone was seen a few times. The sequenced fragment ends 3 residues before the CDR3 boundary, so the rest is inferred from the germline J gene. V gene TRBV19 combines with J gene TRBJ2-2; D may be TRBD1 (5 bases). Looked up from germline, CDR1 is LNHDA and CDR2 is SQIVND (reference sequence). The CDR3 is made up of 14 amino acids. The part of the CDR3 DNA that was read is TGTGCCAGTAGTATGGACATTCGATTTTCACCG. As protein: CASSMDIRFSP. The whole CDR3 sequence is CASSMDIRFSPLFF. Supplemented by reference TRBV19 and TRBJ2-2, the full variable domain reads DGGITQSPKYLFRKEGQNVTLSCEQNLNHDAMYWYRQDPGQGLRLIYYSQIVNDFQKGDIAEGYSVSREKKESFPLTVTSAQKNPTAFYLCASSMDIRFSPLFFGEGSRLTVL.

The table lists this clone with many counts. The read finishes 3 residues shy of the CDR3 end, and the germline J gene is used to complete it. The genes are TRBV7-9 and TRBJ2-2; the D gene is possibly TRBD1 (6 bases). CDR1 SEHNR and CDR2 FQNEAQ come from the germline V gene (reference sequence). The CDR3 runs to 15 residues. V was shortened by 5 bases and J by 3 bases, with 13 bases between the two germline ends. CDR3 region: CASSTLQGHTGELFF. CDR3 DNA (partial): TGTGCCAGCAGCACCCTCCAGGGGCACACCGGGGAG.

This clone appeared many times. One end of the junction fails to match germline, which may point to a read error. The read ends 3 residues early relative to the CDR3; the germline J gene fills the gap. Other DNA variants within this sample encode the same CDR3. V gene TRBV5-5 combines with J gene TRBJ1-2, with 7 nucleotides matching TRBD1. CDR3 length: 12 residues. Germline V gene sequence: CDR1 SGHKS, CDR2 YYEKEE (reference sequence). The covered CDR3 bases are TGCGCCAGCAGTACAGGGGTCTATGGC. It translates to CASSTGVYG. The complete CDR3 reads CASSTGVYGYTF.

This clone was seen repeatedly, ten times or more. The read gets to within 3 residues of the CDR3 end, and the germline J gene fills in the rest. The V call is TRBV30, the J call TRBJ2-4, with D perhaps TRBD2 (5 bases). Germline V gene data show CDR1 as GTSNPN and CDR2 as SVGIG (reference sequence). The CDR3 runs to 16 residues. Between the trimmed V and J ends, which lost 1 base and 0 bases, there was a span of 13 bases. CDR3 DNA, as far as it was read: TGTGCCTGGAGTGACGAAGGACTCCTAGCCAAAAACATT. It yields the protein CAWSDEGLLAKNI. The whole CDR3 protein reads CAWSDEGLLAKNIQYF.

This clone was counted a few times. The sequence runs out 3 residues before the end of the CDR3; the remainder is reconstructed from the germline J gene. The gene calls are TRBV7-2 and TRBJ2-3, with no clear D. The CDR3 covers 14 residues. Germline V lookup: CDR1 SGHTA, CDR2 FQGNSA. The covered CDR3 bases are TGTGCCAGCAGCTTAAGAACAGCCCAAGAGACG. This encodes CASSLRTAQET. The whole CDR3 is CASSLRTAQETQYF.

This clone was observed many times. From the germline J gene comes the end of the CDR3, since the read stops 3 residues before it. This rearrangement joins TRBV28 to TRBJ2-1, with D unclear. V dropped 1 base and J dropped 8 bases, with 9 bases sitting between them. The CDR3 covers 13 residues. Germline CDR1 reads MDHEN; CDR2 reads SYDVKM. The chain's CDR3 is CASSLSFLYEQFF. The sequenced part of the CDR3 DNA is TGTGCCAGCAGTTTATCCTTTCTCTATGAG. The full variable domain, its missing parts supplied by reference TRBV28 and TRBJ2-1, is DVKVTQSSRYLVKRTGEKVFLECVQDMDHENMFWYRQDPGLGLRLIYFSYDVKMKEKGDIPEGYSVSREKKERFSLILESASTNQTSMYLCASSLSFLYEQFFGPGTRLTVL.

This clone has a count of ten or more. The sequence runs out 3 residues before the end of the CDR3; the remainder is reconstructed from the germline J gene. The gene calls are TRBV7-9 and TRBJ2-3, with a possible D match to TRBD2 (6 bases). V lost 8 bases and J 2 bases, leaving 8 bases between the germline ends. Germline loops: CDR1 SEHNR, CDR2 FQNEAQ (reference sequence). This CDR3 region has 12 residues. The covered CDR3 bases are TGTGCCAGCGGGGACTTCACAGATACG. Amino acids: CASGDFTDT. The whole CDR3 protein reads CASGDFTDTQYF.

This clone was found many times. Read data end 3 residues before the CDR3 end; the end is taken from the germline J gene. The chain employs TRBV5-1 and TRBJ1-6, with unresolved D. Germline V gene sequence: CDR1 SGHRS, CDR2 YFSETQ. This CDR3 has 13 amino acids. V was clipped by 4 bases and J by 9 bases, with 11 bases between them. The CDR3 region is CASSQGLGSPLHF. CDR3 DNA (partial): TGCGCCAGCAGCCAAGGACTCGGTTCACCC. Full variable domain (remainder filled in from reference TRBV5-1 and TRBJ1-6): KAGVTQTPRYLIKTRGQQVTLSCSPISGHRSVSWYQQTPGQGLQFLFEYFSETQRNKGNFPGRFSGRQFSNSRSEMNVSTLELGDSALYLCASSQGLGSPLHFGNGTRLTVT.

This clone appeared many times. Read coverage stops 3 residues before the CDR3 terminus; the germline J gene supplies the remainder. This chain links TRBV20-1 with TRBJ1-2, with TRBD1 matching over 9 bases. CDR3 size: 13 residues. V lost 6 bases and J lost 3; bases outside the gene matches: 5. Germline values: CDR1 DFQATT, CDR2 SNEGSKA (reference sequence). The DNA read from the CDR3 is TGCAGTGCACCGGACAGGGGCGACTATGGC. Translating it yields CSAPDRGDYG. The entire CDR3 protein reads CSAPDRGDYGYTF.

There are many counts of this clone. Coverage ceases 3 residues before the CDR3 finishes, and the germline J gene fills in the end. The chain joins TRBV7-2 to TRBJ2-1; D ambiguous. Germline lookup yields CDR1 SGHTA and CDR2 FQGNSA. Trimming took off 4 bases at V and 9 bases at J, with 7 bases between the two ends. This CDR3 contains 11 residues. Here the CDR3 reads CASSSFGEQFF. CDR3 DNA, as far as it was read: TGTGCCAGCAGCTCCTTCGGTGAG.